Described below is a single T cell receptor (beta chain) sequence and its context. Its antigen remains unidentified. The record has no base qualities; no much larger clone is one base away. The roughly 39 donors, aged 6 to 90 years, were systemically healthy Caucasian individuals from Russia. About 9.6 milliliters of peripheral blood were collected from each donor into EDTA-treated Vacutainer tubes. Ficoll-Paque density-gradient centrifugation was used to isolate PBMCs, with at least 6 million per sample. Trizol reagent was used to extract total RNA from PBMCs, with at least 5.5 micrograms per sample. For every donor, flow cytometry on a PBMC aliquot measured the percentage of naive CD45RAhigh/CD27high T cells. The sample belongs to a study of blood T cells in healthy people across ages (dated by TCRdb to between 2015 and 2016). In the study overall: In model experiments, template switching captured roughly one uniquely barcoded TCR beta cDNA molecule for every two T cells. Age-related changes in TCR beta repertoire diversity were measured in the study by deep sequencing normalized with unique cDNA molecular identifiers. The donors were divided into four age groups: young (average approximately 15 years), middle-aged (roughly 40), aged (roughly 60) and long-lived (approximately 74). To avoid experimental bias, donors of different ages were distributed randomly across sequencing lanes. The study analyzed two additional independent replicas of 1 million unique cDNA reads from the same blood draw for two donors, one aged 18 to 29 and one aged 80 or older. General findings and caveats noted by the study authors: Compared with the aged group, more naive CD4+ T cells, fewer expanded clones and increased TCR diversity were shown by the long-lived group, suggesting age selection. Estimates of total diversity from one million sequenced T cells were regarded as lower bounds and underestimates. Because donor CMV infection status was unknown, age-related changes in expanded clonotypes were potentially confounded. Observed TCR beta diversity per million T cells fell roughly linearly with age, and a significant reduction was already apparent by age around 39. Bulk unsorted PBMC profiling prevented conclusive comparison of naive and antigen-experienced compartments. The percentage of naive T cells measured by flow cytometry correlated strongly with observed TCR beta diversity.

V is clipped by 4 bases and J by 3 bases, and the sequence between their germline boundaries is 13 bases long. The CDR1 and CDR2 encoded by the germline V gene (reference sequence) are SGHKS and YYEKEE. The CDR3 covers 14 residues, taking in both the cysteine and the phenylalanine. The only DNA kept is the CDR3, 42 bases in frame from the first base. Library construction relied on 5' RACE. The sequencing machine was an Illumina HiSeq 2500. A second PCR of about 6 to 12 cycles was performed with a sample-barcoded 5' primer and a J-beta primer mix. A template-switch 5' adaptor carrying 12 random nucleotides introduced a unique molecular identifier onto each TCR beta cDNA molecule. Each sample yielded at least 3 million CDR3-containing paired-end reads. All of the RNA was converted into first-strand cDNA using the Mint cDNA synthesis kit, with a TRBC-specific oligonucleotide serving as the primer. After uracil-DNA glycosylase treatment, a first 18-cycle PCR used universal primers M1SS and BC2_uni_R on all cDNA. The original pipeline was this. For normalization, 1 million high-quality reads were randomly selected from each sample, with every read carrying a distinct molecular identifier. Instead of being binned into consensus sequences, reads that shared molecular identifiers were thrown out. MiTCR, run with a Q25 quality threshold and the strictest error-elimination algorithm, handled CDR3 identification, clonotype clustering and error correction. A nonparametric unseen species model using Euler transformation provided a lower-bound estimate of total TCR beta diversity. The raw public data were reprocessed by TCRdb itself: fastp quality trimming at Q25, MiXCR clonotype calling, in-frame beta chains only. Entries are consolidated by CDR3 protein sequence, retaining the most common genes and DNA. TCRdb's processing, not the authors' own work, is the source of the V and J calls. A total of 1.5 million to 2 million distinct CDR3 sequences appear in this sample, around half of them only once. 2% to 2.5% of the sample lies in the top ten.

This TCR came from a woman aged 40-49 years in good health. The V and J genes are TRBV5-5 and TRBJ1-2, and the D gene may be TRBD1, 6 bases matching. The specimen was blood. DNA sequence: TGTGCCAGCAGCCGAGACCAGGGGTACTATGGCTACACCTTC. It specifies CASSRDQGYYGYTF.